The 15 T cell receptor beta chains presented below share a single source sample, sequenced in a study of T cells after yellow fever vaccination. In TCRdb, the 5' RACE reads were re-called with MiXCR into one record per CDR3 protein. The table has under 250,000 distinct CDR3 sequences, 3% to 3.5% seen once; the top ten hold 3.2%. This specimen was CD4+ T cells sorted from PBMCs, taken 10 days after the yellow fever booster vaccination. The receptors originated from a man between 18 and 35 years old who received the YFV17D yellow fever vaccine.

This clonotype was counted between two and nine times. The chain carries TRBV2 and TRBJ2-6, with D maybe TRBD1 (6 bases). The germline gives CDR1 SNHLY, CDR2 FYNNEI. The CDR3 has 15 residues. The ends were cut back, 5 bases at V and 3 bases at J, with 11 bases in the middle. CDR3 in amino acids: CASSLDRIGANVLTF. CDR3 DNA: TGTGCCAGCAGTCTCGACAGGATTGGGGCCAACGTCCTGACTTTC.

The genes are TRBV20-1 and TRBJ2-1, with D perhaps TRBD2 (6 bases). Trimming shortened V by 6 bases and J by 6 bases, and 21 bases separated the two germline ends. The CDR3 sequence is 15 residues long. Germline CDR1 DFQATT, CDR2 SNEGSKA (reference sequence). CDR3 region: CSARNPNRGSNEQFF. The CDR3 bases are TGCAGTGCAAGGAACCCAAATCGGGGGAGCAATGAGCAGTTCTTC.

This clonotype turned up a few times. The chain joins TRBV12-3 or TRBV12-4 to TRBJ2-2, with a weak D call TRBD1 (5 bases). V lost 8 bases and J lost 6, with 16 bases in between. The length of the CDR3 is 14 residues. The CDR3 reads CASGAQLGAGELFF. For the CDR3, the DNA is TGTGCCAGCGGGGCTCAGCTAGGGGCCGGGGAGCTGTTTTTT.

This clonotype has only a few counts. The chain's CDR3 is CSARDRLAGAINEQFF. The CDR3 coding sequence is TGCAGTGCTAGAGACAGACTAGCGGGGGCGATCAATGAGCAGTTCTTC. This chain uses TRBV20-1 with TRBJ2-1, with TRBD2 matching over 12 bases. CDR3 length: 16 amino acids. The trim removed 0 bases at V and 6 bases at J, leaving 6 bases unmatched. Germline CDR1 reads DFQATT; CDR2 reads SNEGSKA (reference sequence).

The chain joins TRBV29-1 to TRBJ2-3; D is uncertain. In germline, CDR1 is SQVTM, CDR2 ANQGSEA. Trimming took off 4 bases at V and 4 bases at J, with 6 bases between the two ends. The CDR3 is 11 residues long. CDR3 sequence (DNA): TGCAGCGTTGGGCTTCCAGATACGCAGTATTTT. Its protein is CSVGLPDTQYF.

The chain links TRBV5-4 to TRBJ2-2; 8 bases are shared with TRBD1. The germline CDR1 and CDR2 sequences are SGHNT and YYREEE (reference sequence). The CDR3 has 15 residues. The trim removed 1 base at V and 5 bases at J, leaving 4 bases unmatched. CDR3 in amino acids: CASSLRTGWTGELFF. In DNA form, the CDR3 reads TGTGCCAGCAGCTTGAGGACAGGGTGGACCGGGGAGCTGTTTTTT. Full variable domain (rest looked up from reference TRBV5-4 and TRBJ2-2): ETGVTQSPTHLIKTRGQQVTLRCSSQSGHNTVSWYQQALGQGPQFIFQYYREEENGRGNFPPRFSGLQFPNYSSELNVNALELDDSALYLCASSLRTGWTGELFFGEGSRLTVL.

This clonotype was seen many times. This CDR3 reads CASSLGTGSDTQYF. The DNA for the CDR3 is TGCGCCAGCAGCTTAGGGACAGGCTCAGATACGCAGTATTTT. This chain links TRBV5-1 with TRBJ2-3; 8 nucleotides match TRBD1. This CDR3 has 14 residues. V dropped 2 bases and J dropped 4; count of bases not matched to a gene: 3. The germline V gene encodes CDR1 SGHRS and CDR2 YFSETQ.

This sequence joins TRBV18 and TRBJ2-5; D remains ambiguous. V was shortened by 2 bases and J by 3 bases, with 4 bases between the two germline ends. From germline, CDR1 is KGHSH and CDR2 LQKENI. CDR3 length: 12 amino acids. The CDR3 loop is CASSPYEETQYF. The DNA for the CDR3 is TGTGCCAGCTCACCATATGAAGAGACCCAGTACTTC.

This CDR3 is CASLTSGGTDTQYF. CDR3 bases: TGTGCCAGCCTGACTAGCGGGGGAACAGATACGCAGTATTTT. The chain carries TRBV7-2 and TRBJ2-3; 12 nucleotides match TRBD2. This CDR3 region has 14 residues. V lost 8 bases, J lost 3 bases, and 3 bases stayed unmatched. The V gene's germline CDR1 is SGHTA and CDR2 FQGNSA.

The chain is built from TRBV12-5 and TRBJ1-6; 7 nucleotides align to TRBD1. Germline trimming cut 6 bases from V and 10 bases from J; bases unmatched to any gene: 9. The CDR3 is made up of 14 amino acids. CDR1 LGHNT and CDR2 FRNRAP come from the germline V gene. CDR3: CASGTQGLGSPLHF. The CDR3 region has the DNA TGTGCTAGTGGCACACAGGGGTTGGGGTCACCCCTCCACTTT.

The chain joins TRBV28 to TRBJ1-6; no clear D gene. Trimming cost V 11 bases and J 4 bases, with 12 bases left between them. The germline V gene has CDR1 MDHEN and CDR2 SYDVKM. The CDR3 totals 13 residues. The CDR3 bases are TGTGCCTCCGCGGTTCTATATAATTCACCCCTCCACTTT. Its translation is CASAVLYNSPLHF.

This rearrangement joins TRBV5-4 to TRBJ1-6, with D maybe TRBD1 (6 bases). The CDR3 length is 16 residues. Germline assignment: CDR1 SGHNT and CDR2 YYREEE (reference sequence). V was shortened by 4 bases and J by 3 bases, with 14 bases between the two germline ends. This CDR3 reads CASSGRGGDYNSPLHF. The CDR3 region has the DNA TGTGCCAGCAGCGGGAGGGGGGGTGACTATAATTCACCCCTCCACTTT.

This clonotype was detected ten times or more. This chain joins TRBV7-9 and TRBJ2-1, with 9 nucleotides matching TRBD2. This CDR3 has 15 amino acids. CDR1 SEHNR and CDR2 FQNEAQ come from the germline V gene (reference sequence). V lost 3 bases and J lost 10; bases outside the gene matches: 10. CDR3 sequence: CASSFRGGASEEQFF. The CDR3 bases are TGTGCCAGCAGCTTCCGCGGGGGGGCCTCAGAGGAGCAGTTCTTC.

The sample holds a few counts of this clonotype. The chain recombines TRBV28 with TRBJ1-5, with a possible D match to TRBD1 (5 bases). The CDR3 has 15 residues. In germline, CDR1 is MDHEN, CDR2 SYDVKM. The ends were cut back, 6 bases at V and 5 bases at J, with 17 bases in the middle. CDR3 nucleotide sequence: TGTGCCAGCAGCTCAGGACAACCCTGGGATCAGCCCCAGCATTTT. This codes for CASSSGQPWDQPQHF.

This clonotype was observed many times. This chain joins TRBV7-2 and TRBJ2-3, with D tentatively TRBD2 (7 bases). Germline values: CDR1 SGHTA, CDR2 FQGNSA. V was shortened by 2 bases and J by 1 base, with 13 bases between the two germline ends. This CDR3 spans 16 amino acids. Written as DNA, the CDR3 is TGTGCCAGCAGCTTAAAAGTAGGGGGGGGCACAGATACGCAGTATTTT. Translation: CASSLKVGGGTDTQYF. Supplemented by reference TRBV7-2 and TRBJ2-3, the full variable domain reads GAGVSQSPSNKVTEKGKDVELRCDPISGHTALYWYRQSLGQGLEFLIYFQGNSAPDKSGLPSDRFSAERTGGSVSTLTIQRTQQEDSAVYLCASSLKVGGGTDTQYFGPGTRLTVL.